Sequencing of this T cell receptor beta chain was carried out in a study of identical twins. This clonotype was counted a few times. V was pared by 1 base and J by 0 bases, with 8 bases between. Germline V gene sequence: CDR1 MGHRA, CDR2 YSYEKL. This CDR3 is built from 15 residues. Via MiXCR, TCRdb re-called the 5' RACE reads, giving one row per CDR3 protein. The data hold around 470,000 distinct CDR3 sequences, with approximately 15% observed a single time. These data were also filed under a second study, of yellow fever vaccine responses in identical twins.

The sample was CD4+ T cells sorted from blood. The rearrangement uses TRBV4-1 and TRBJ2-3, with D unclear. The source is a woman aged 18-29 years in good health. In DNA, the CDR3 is TGCGCCAGCAGCCAAGGGTCATCTAGCACAGATACGCAGTATTTT. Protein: CASSQGSSSTDTQYF.